This entry lists 10 T cell receptor beta chains sequenced from one sample in a study of T cell responses to AZD1222 COVID-19 vaccine. The method was immunoSEQ multiplex PCR; TCRdb's version includes in-frame clones alone and lacks a portion of them. The table records roughly 150,000 clones, roughly 88% of them present only once. Sequenced material: peripheral blood, taken 28 days after the second AZD1222 dose. The receptors here all came from an adult who received the AZD1222 COVID-19 vaccine.

The V gene is TRBV6-5, the J gene TRBJ1-5, with D possibly being TRBD1 (5 bases). The CDR3 contains 15 residues. Per germline, CDR1 MNHEY and CDR2 SVGAGI. Trimming took 8 bases from V and 2 from J, leaving 16 bases between them. CDR3 residues: CASWPARGGNQPQHF. The CDR3 nucleotides are TGTGCCAGCTGGCCGGCCCGGGGGGGCAATCAGCCCCAGCATTTT.

J is TRBJ2-3 and V is TRBV20-1; weak D call: TRBD1 (6 bases). CDR3 length: 13 residues. The V end lost 3 bases, the J end lost 4 bases, and 11 bases lay between the germline ends. CDR1 and CDR2 from the germline V gene are DFQATT and SNEGSKA (reference sequence). Written as DNA, the CDR3 is TGCAGTGCTAGTGGGGGCCACGCAGATACGCAGTATTTT. It translates to CSASGGHADTQYF.

This clone was detected a few times. This chain links TRBV5-5 with TRBJ2-1; D unclear. The CDR3 totals 13 residues. V lost 2 bases, J lost 9 bases, and 12 bases lay in between. Germline CDR1 reads SGHKS; CDR2 reads YYEKEE (reference sequence). The CDR3 nucleotides are TGTGCCAGCAGCTTCGGCCCCGCGGTTGAGCAGTTCTTC. Protein: CASSFGPAVEQFF.

This chain connects TRBV9 to TRBJ1-3; D call uncertain. Germline CDR1 SGDLS, CDR2 YYNGEE. Trimming stripped 1 base from V and 0 bases from J, with 8 bases between. The CDR3 sequence is 15 residues long. CDR3 in DNA: TGTGCCAGCAGCGTACTAACAGACTCTGGAAACACCATATATTTT. Protein product: CASSVLTDSGNTIYF.

This clone has only one observation. The rearrangement joins TRBV2 to TRBJ1-4; D ambiguous. This CDR3 spans 13 amino acids. Trimming took off 10 bases at V and 0 bases at J, with 9 bases between the two ends. Germline CDR1 and CDR2: SNHLY and FYNNEI. The CDR3 is CATVATTNEKLFF. In DNA form, the CDR3 reads TGTGCCACAGTGGCGACAACTAATGAAAAACTGTTTTTT.

This clone appeared a single time. J is TRBJ2-1 and V is TRBV7-2, with a tentative D call TRBD2 (6 bases). The CDR3 length is 15 residues. V was cut by 4 bases and J by 4 bases, with 14 bases left in between. CDR1 and CDR2 (germline): SGHTA, FQGNSA. The DNA for the CDR3 is TGTGCCAGCAGCTCACCAGCGCGGGGATACAATGAGCAGTTCTTC. Translating it yields CASSSPARGYNEQFF.

The V call is TRBV3-1 (or the pseudogene TRBV3-2), the J call TRBJ2-1; 8 nucleotides match TRBD1. The CDR3 is made up of 15 amino acids. The germline CDR1 and CDR2 sequences are LGHDT and YNNKEL (reference sequence). Germline trimming cut 4 bases from V and 2 bases from J; bases unmatched to any gene: 4. The CDR3 nucleotides read TGTGCCAGCAGCCGGGGGACAGGAGCCTACAATGAGCAGTTCTTC. This encodes CASSRGTGAYNEQFF.

The chain employs TRBV6-5 and TRBJ2-3; 11 bases map to TRBD1. Germline assignment: CDR1 MNHEY and CDR2 SVGAGI. There are 14 residues in the CDR3. The ends lost 10 bases at V and 4 bases at J; junction bases unmatched: 7. The CDR3 loop is CANAPGQGADTQYF. CDR3 sequence (DNA): TGTGCCAACGCCCCGGGACAGGGGGCAGATACGCAGTATTTT.

The chain recombines TRBV12-2 with TRBJ1-5. TRBV12-2 is marked as a pseudogene. This CDR3 region has 19 residues. As DNA, the CDR3 is TGTGCAAGTCGCTTAGATCCCTCCGGGGGCAGGGATAGCAATCAGCCCCAGCATTTT. Residues: CASRLDPSGGRDSNQPQHF.

The CDR3 DNA reads TGTGCCACCAGCAGGGGGACAGTCTACTCTGGAAACACCATATATTTT. This translates into CATSRGTVYSGNTIYF. The chain links TRBV15 to TRBJ1-3; 7 positions match TRBD1. The CDR3 length is 16 residues. The junction had 5 bases not matched to a gene; V was cut back by 3 bases and J by 0 bases. Germline values: CDR1 LNHNV, CDR2 YYDKDF (reference sequence).